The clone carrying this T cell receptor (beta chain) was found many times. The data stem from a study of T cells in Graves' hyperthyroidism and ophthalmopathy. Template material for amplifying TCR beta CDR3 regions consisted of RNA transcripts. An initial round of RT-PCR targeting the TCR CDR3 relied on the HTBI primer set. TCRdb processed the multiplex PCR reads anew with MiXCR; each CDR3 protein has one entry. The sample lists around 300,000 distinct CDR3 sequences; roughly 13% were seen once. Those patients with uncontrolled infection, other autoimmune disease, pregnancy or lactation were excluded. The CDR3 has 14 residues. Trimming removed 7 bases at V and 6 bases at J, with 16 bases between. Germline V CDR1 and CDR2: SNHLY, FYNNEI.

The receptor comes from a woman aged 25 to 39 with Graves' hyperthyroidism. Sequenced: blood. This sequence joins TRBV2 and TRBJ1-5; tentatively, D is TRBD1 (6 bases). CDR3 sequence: CASNLDRIGQPQHF. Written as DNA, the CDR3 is TGTGCCAGCAACCTCGACAGGATAGGTCAGCCCCAGCATTTT.